This T cell receptor beta chain is drawn from a study of blood T cell repertoires in COVID-19. Turning to the study itself: The analysed material was cDNA or gDNA that came from T cells, B-cell-depleted T cells, or PBMCs.

Seattle patients were enrolled while actively infected and followed longitudinally. Per the authors' pipeline: It was from reference gene primer amplification that nucleated cell counts were estimated. Some clones are missing from TCRdb's copy, which holds only in-frame ones; the method was immunoSEQ multiplex PCR. Clonal size and the V and J genes are those of that table, whereas D and trimming came from the DNA. The sample lists about 200,000 clones; 70% to 90% were seen once. The receptor was isolated from a man between 50 and 59 years old with COVID-19, enrolled during active disease. Sequencing was carried out using peripheral blood.

Here the CDR3 reads CASSLGLAKVYEQYF. The CDR3 nucleotides read TGTGCCAGCAGCCTGGGACTAGCGAAAGTCTACGAGCAGTACTTC. The chain is built from TRBV3-1 (or the pseudogene TRBV3-2) and TRBJ2-7; 10 nucleotides align to TRBD2. There are 15 residues in the CDR3. Germline CDR1 reads LGHDT; CDR2 reads YNNKEL (reference sequence). Trimming at V came to 4 bases and at J to 3 bases, leaving 6 bases not matched to a gene.